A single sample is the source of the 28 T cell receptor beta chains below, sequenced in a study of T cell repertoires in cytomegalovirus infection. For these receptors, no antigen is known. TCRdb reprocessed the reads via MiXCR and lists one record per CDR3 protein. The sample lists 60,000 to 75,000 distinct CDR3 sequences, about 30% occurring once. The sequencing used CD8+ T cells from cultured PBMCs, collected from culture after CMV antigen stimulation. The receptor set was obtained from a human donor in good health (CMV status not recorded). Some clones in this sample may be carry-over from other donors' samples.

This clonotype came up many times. CDR3 protein: CASSLGTRGNEQFF. The DNA of the CDR3 is TGTGCCAGCAGCTTAGGGACTAGAGGTAATGAGCAGTTCTTC. This chain connects TRBV7-2 to TRBJ2-1; 7 bases are a match to TRBD2. V shed 1 base, J shed 7 bases, and the junction held 4 bases outside the gene matches. In germline, CDR1 is SGHTA, CDR2 FQGNSA. The CDR3 sequence is 14 residues long.

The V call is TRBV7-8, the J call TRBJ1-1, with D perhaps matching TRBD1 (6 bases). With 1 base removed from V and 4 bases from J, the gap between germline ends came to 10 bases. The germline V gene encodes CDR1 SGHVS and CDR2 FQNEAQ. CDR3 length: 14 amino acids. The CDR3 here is CASSLGTASTEAFF. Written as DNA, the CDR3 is TGTGCCAGCAGCTTAGGGACAGCCTCCACTGAAGCTTTCTTT.

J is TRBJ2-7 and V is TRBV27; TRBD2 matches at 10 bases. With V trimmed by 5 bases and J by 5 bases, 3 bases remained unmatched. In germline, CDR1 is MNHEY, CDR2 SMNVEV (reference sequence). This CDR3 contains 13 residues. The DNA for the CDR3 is TGTGCCAGCAGTCCTGGACTAGCGGACGAGCAGTACTTC. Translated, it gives CASSPGLADEQYF.

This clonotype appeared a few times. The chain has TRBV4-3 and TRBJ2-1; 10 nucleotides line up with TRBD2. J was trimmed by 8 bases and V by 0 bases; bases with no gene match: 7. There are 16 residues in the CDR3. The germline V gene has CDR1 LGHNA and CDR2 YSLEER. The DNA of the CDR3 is TGCGCCAGCAGCCAAGACCGGTCTAGCGGGAGCGATGAGCAGTTCTTC. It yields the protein CASSQDRSSGSDEQFF.

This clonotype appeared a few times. The chain's CDR3 is CASKTDSSDNSGNTIYF. CDR3 DNA: TGTGCCAGCAAGACGGACAGCTCTGATAACTCTGGAAACACCATATATTTT. The J gene is TRBJ1-3, the V gene TRBV6-1; perhaps TRBD1 as D (6 bases). Per germline, CDR1 MNHNS and CDR2 SASEGT. Trimming removed 7 bases at V and 0 bases at J, with 19 bases between. CDR3 length: 17 amino acids.

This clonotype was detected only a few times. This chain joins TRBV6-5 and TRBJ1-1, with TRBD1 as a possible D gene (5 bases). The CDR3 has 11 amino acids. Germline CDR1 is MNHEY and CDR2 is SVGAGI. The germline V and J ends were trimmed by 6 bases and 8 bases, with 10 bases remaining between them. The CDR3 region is CASRSTVEAFF. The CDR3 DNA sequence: TGTGCCAGCAGGTCGACAGTAGAAGCTTTCTTT.

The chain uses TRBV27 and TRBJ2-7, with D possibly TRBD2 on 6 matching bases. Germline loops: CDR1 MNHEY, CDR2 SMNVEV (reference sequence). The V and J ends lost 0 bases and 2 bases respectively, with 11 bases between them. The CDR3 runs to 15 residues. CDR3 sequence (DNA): TGTGCCAGCAGTTTATCGTTCGGGAGTACCTACGAGCAGTACTTC. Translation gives CASSLSFGSTYEQYF.

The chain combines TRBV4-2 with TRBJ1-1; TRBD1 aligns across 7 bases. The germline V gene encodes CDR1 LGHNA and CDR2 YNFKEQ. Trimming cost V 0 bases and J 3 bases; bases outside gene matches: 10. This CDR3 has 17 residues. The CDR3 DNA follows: TGTGCCAGCAGCCAAGAGGGGGCAGGGGGATTCGACACTGAAGCTTTCTTT. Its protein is CASSQEGAGGFDTEAFF.

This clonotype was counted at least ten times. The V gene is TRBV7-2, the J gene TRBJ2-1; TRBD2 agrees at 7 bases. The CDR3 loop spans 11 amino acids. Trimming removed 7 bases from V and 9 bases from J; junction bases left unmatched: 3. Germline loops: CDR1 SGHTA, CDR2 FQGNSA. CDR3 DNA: TGTGCCAGCACCTCGGGAGGTGAGCAGTTCTTC. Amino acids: CASTSGGEQFF.

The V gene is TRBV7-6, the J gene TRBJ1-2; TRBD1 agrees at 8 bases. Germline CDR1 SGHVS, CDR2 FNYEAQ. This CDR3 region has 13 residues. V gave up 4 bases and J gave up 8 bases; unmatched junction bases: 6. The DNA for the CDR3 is TGTGCCAGCAGCTCCCAGGGGGCGGTGGGCTACACCTTC. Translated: CASSSQGAVGYTF. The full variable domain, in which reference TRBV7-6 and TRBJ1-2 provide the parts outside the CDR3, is GAGVSQSPRYKVTKRGQDVALRCDPISGHVSLYWYRQALGQGPEFLTYFNYEAQQDKSGLPNDRFSAERPEGSISTLTIQRTEQRDSAMYRCASSSQGAVGYTFGSGTRLTVV.

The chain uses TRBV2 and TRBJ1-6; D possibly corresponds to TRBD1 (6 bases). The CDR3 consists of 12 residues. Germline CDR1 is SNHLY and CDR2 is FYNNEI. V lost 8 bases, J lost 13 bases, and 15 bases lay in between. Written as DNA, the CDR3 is TGTGCCAGCCGGCTGGGGGCCCAGCCCCTCCACTTT. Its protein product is CASRLGAQPLHF. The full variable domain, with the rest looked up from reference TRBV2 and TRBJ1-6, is EPEVTQTPSHQVTQMGQEVILRCVPISNHLYFYWYRQILGQKVEFLVSFYNNEISEKSEIFDDQFSVERPDGSNFTLKIRSTKLEDSAMYFCASRLGAQPLHFGNGTRLTVT.

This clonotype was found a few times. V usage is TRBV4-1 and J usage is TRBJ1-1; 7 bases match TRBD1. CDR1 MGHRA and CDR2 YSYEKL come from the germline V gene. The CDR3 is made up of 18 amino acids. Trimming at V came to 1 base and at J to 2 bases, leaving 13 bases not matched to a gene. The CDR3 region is CASSQVRQLRGENTEAFF. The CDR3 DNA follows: TGCGCCAGCAGCCAAGTCCGCCAGCTCAGGGGGGAAAACACTGAAGCTTTCTTT.

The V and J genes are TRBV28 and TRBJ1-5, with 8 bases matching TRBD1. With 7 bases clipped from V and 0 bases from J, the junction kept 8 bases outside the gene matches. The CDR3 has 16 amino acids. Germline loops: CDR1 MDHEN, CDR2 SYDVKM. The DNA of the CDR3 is TGTGCCAGCAAAATGGACAGGGCTTATAGCAATCAGCCCCAGCATTTT. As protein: CASKMDRAYSNQPQHF.

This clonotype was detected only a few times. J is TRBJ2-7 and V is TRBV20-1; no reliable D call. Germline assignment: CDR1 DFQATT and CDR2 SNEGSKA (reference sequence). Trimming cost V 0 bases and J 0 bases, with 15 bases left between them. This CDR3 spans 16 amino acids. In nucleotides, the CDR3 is TGCAGTGCTAGAGAGATGGTGGGTTTGAGCTCCTACGAGCAGTACTTC. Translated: CSAREMVGLSSYEQYF.

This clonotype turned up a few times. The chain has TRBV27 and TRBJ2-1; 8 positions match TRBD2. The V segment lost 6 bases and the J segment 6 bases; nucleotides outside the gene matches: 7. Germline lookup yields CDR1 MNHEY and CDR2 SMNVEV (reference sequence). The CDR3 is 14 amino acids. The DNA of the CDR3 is TGTGCCAGCAGCAAAGCTAGCGGGCCCAATGAGCAGTTCTTC. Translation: CASSKASGPNEQFF.

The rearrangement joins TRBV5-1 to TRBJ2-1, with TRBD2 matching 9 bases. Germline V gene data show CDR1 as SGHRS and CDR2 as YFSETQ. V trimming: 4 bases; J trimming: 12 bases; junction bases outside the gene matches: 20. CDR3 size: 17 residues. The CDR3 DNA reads TGCGCCAGCAGCCCTCGCAGTATAGCGGGGGACCGCGCCGGGCAGTTCTTC. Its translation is CASSPRSIAGDRAGQFF.

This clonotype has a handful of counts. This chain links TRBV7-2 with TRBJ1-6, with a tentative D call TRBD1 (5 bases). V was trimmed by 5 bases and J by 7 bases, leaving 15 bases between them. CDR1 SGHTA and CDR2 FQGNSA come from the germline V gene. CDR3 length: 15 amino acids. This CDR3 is CASSVGGGGNSPLHF. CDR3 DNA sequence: TGTGCCAGCAGCGTCGGCGGTGGGGGGAATTCACCCCTCCACTTT.

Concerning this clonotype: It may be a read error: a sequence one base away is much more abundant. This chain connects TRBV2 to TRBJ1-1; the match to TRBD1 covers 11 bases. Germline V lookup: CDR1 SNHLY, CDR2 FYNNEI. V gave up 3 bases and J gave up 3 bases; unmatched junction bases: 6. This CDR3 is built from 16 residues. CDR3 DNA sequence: TGTGCCAGCAGTGAGAGGACAGGGGGCTGGGACACTGAAGCTTTCTTT. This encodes CASSERTGGWDTEAFF.

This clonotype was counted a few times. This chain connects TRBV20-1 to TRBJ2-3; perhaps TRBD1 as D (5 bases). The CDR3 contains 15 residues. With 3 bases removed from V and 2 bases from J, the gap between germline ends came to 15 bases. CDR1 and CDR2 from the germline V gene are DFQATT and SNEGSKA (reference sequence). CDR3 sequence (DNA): TGCAGTGCTAGCCCCACAGGCCTAGTCACAGATACGCAGTATTTT. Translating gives CSASPTGLVTDTQYF.

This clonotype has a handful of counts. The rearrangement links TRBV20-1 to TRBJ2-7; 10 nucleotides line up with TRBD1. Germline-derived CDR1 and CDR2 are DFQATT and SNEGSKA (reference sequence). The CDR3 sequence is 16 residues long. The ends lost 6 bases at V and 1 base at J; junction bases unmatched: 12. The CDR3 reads CSAQMGDRGGSYEQYF. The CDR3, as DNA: TGCAGTGCCCAGATGGGGGACAGGGGAGGATCCTACGAGCAGTACTTC.

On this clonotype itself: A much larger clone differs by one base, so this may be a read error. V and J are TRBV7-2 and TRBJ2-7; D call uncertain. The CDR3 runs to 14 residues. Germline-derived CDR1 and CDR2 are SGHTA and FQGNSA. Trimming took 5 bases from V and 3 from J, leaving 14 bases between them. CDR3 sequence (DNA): TGTACCAGCAGCCCAAACCGGCTCTTCTACGAGCAGTACTTC. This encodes CTSSPNRLFYEQYF.

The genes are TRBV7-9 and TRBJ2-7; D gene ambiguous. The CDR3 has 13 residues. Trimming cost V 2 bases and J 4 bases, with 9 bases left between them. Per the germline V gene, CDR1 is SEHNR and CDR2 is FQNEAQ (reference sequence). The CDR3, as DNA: TGTGCCAGCAGCTTAAACGGGCGATACGAGCAGTACTTC. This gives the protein CASSLNGRYEQYF. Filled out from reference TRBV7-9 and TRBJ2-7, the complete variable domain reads DTGVSQNPRHKITKRGQNVTFRCDPISEHNRLYWYRQTLGQGPEFLTYFQNEAQLEKSRLLSDRFSAERPKGSFSTLEIQRTEQGDSAMYLCASSLNGRYEQYFGPGTRLTVT.

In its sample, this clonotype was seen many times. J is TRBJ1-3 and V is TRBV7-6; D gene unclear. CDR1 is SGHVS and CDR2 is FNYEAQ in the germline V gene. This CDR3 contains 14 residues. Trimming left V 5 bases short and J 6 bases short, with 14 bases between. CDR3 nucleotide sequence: TGTGCCAGCAGCCCTGACCCGGCGGTAAACACCATATATTTT. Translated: CASSPDPAVNTIYF.

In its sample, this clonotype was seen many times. CDR3 protein: CASSQNPSGTGRFDEQFF. In nucleotides, the CDR3 is TGCGCCAGCAGCCAAAACCCTTCCGGGACAGGAAGGTTCGATGAGCAGTTCTTC. The chain carries TRBV4-3 and TRBJ2-1; 8 positions match TRBD1. Germline V gene lookup returns CDR1 LGHNA and CDR2 YSLEER. The CDR3 spans 18 residues. J gave up 8 bases and V 2 bases, and 17 bases lay outside the gene matches.

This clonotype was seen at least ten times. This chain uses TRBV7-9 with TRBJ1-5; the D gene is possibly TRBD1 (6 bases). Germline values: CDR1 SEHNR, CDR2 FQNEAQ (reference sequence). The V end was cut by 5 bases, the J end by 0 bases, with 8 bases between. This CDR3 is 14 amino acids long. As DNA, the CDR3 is TGTGCCAGCAGCCCGGACAGTAGCAATCAGCCCCAGCATTTT. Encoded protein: CASSPDSSNQPQHF.

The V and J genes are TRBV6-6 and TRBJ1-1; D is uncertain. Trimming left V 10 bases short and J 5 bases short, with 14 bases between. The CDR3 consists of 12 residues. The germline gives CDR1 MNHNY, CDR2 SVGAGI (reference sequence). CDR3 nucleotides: TGTGCCACCTCGCCAGGCGGGACTGAAGCTTTCTTT. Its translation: CATSPGGTEAFF.

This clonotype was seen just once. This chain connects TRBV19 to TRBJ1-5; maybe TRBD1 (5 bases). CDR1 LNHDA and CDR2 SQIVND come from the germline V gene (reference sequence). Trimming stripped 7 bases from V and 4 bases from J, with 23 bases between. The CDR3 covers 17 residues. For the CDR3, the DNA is TGTGCCAGTACCCCCCTTGAGGGATTCGGGGGAAATCAGCCCCAGCATTTT. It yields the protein CASTPLEGFGGNQPQHF.

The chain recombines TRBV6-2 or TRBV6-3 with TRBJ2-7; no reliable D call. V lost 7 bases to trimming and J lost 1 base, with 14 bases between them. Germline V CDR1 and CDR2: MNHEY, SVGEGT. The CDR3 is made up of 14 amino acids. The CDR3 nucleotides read TGTGCCAGCACCTGGGCTAGGGTATCCTACGAGCAGTACTTC. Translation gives CASTWARVSYEQYF.